This T cell receptor beta chain was sequenced in a study of blood T cell repertoires in COVID-19. In the original workflow: Amplification from reference gene primers served as the basis for estimated nucleated cell counts. The protocol was immunoSEQ multiplex PCR, while the TCRdb copy is restricted to in-frame clones and leaves out a portion. The V and J calls and clone size were taken over from that table, and D and trimming were inferred from the DNA. The sample lists just over 80,000 clones, 81% occurring once. This CDR3 is 13 amino acids long. From germline, CDR1 is MNHEY and CDR2 SMNVEV (reference sequence). V lost 6 bases and J lost 9; bases outside the gene matches: 5.

V is TRBV27 and J is TRBJ2-1; 10 nucleotides match TRBD1. The receptor comes from an elderly man with acute or convalescent COVID-19. Sequenced: peripheral blood. This chain's CDR3 is CASRGQGQAEQFF. CDR3 coding DNA: TGTGCCAGCAGGGGACAGGGGCAGGCTGAGCAGTTCTTC.